These 5 T cell receptor beta chains were sequenced from one sample in a study of control samples from healthy donors and cancer patients (dated by TCRdb to about 2020). The method was the immunoSEQ multiplex PCR assay. The immuneACCESS repertoire file appears here via TCRdb, limited to in-frame rearrangements. These files lack a portion of the clones; in checked studies, under half of the deficit traces to unresolved V genes, and the cause of the others is not known. Counted in this sample were 120,000 or so clones; roughly 87% of them appeared once. The leading ten clones occupy around 2% of the sample. Sequencing was performed on blood. Receptor source: a man aged 18 to 35 in good health.

The chain couples TRBV3-1 (or the pseudogene TRBV3-2) to TRBJ1-2; D is unclear. The CDR3 has 8 residues. Germline CDR1 LGHDT, CDR2 YNNKEL (reference sequence). The V gene lost 3 bases and the J gene lost 11 bases, with 1 base spanning the gap. The CDR3: CASSQYTF. DNA of the CDR3: TGTGCCAGCAGCCAGTACACCTTC.

CDR3 nucleotide sequence: TGTGCCAGCAGCTTTGTGGGACAGGGATGGCTCGAGCAGTACTTC. This codes for CASSFVGQGWLEQYF. V is TRBV5-4 and J is TRBJ2-7, with TRBD1 matching over 9 bases. CDR3 size: 15 residues. Germline-derived CDR1 and CDR2 are SGHNT and YYREEE (reference sequence). The J segment lost 6 bases and the V segment lost 2 bases, leaving 9 bases of the junction unmatched.

This clone has a handful of counts. V is TRBV6-4 and J is TRBJ2-3; D may be TRBD2 (5 bases). The V gene lost 3 bases and the J gene lost 0 bases, with 7 bases spanning the gap. Germline V CDR1 and CDR2: MRHNA, SNTAGT. CDR3 length: 14 residues. The CDR3 is CASSEGGSTDTQYF. In DNA, the CDR3 is TGTGCCAGCAGTGAGGGCGGGAGCACAGATACGCAGTATTTT.

This chain links TRBV9 with TRBJ1-1; D perhaps matches TRBD1 (5 bases). Germline loops: CDR1 SGDLS, CDR2 YYNGEE. The CDR3 runs to 14 residues. The ends were cut back, 2 bases at V and 3 bases at J, with 11 bases in the middle. The CDR3 DNA reads as TGTGCCAGCAGCGTCCACAGGACGGACACTGAAGCTTTCTTT. Translated: CASSVHRTDTEAFF. The entire variable domain, with the rest obtained from reference TRBV9 and TRBJ1-1, is as follows: DSGVTQTPKHLITATGQRVTLRCSPRSGDLSVYWYQQSLDQGLQFLIQYYNGEERAKGNILERFSAQQFPDLHSELNLSSLELGDSALYFCASSVHRTDTEAFFGQGTRLTVV.

The chain carries TRBV5-1 and TRBJ2-2; 10 bases fit TRBD2. CDR1 is SGHRS and CDR2 is YFSETQ in the germline V gene. This CDR3 is built from 16 residues. Unmatched junction bases numbered 2, after V lost 2 bases and J lost 1 base. The CDR3 reads CASSLGLAENTGELFF. The CDR3 DNA sequence: TGCGCCAGCAGCTTAGGACTAGCGGAGAACACCGGGGAGCTGTTTTTT.